This T cell receptor beta chain was identified during a study of human T cells and chemical hapten exposure. Study-wide context: There were weekly diphenylcyclopropenone doses to the scalp for patients throughout the roughly 24-week study.

V was pared by 11 bases and J by 5 bases, with 10 bases between. This CDR3 comprises 11 residues. Germline CDR1 and CDR2: ENHRY and SYGVKD. For the library, individual cDNA molecules each received unique molecular identifiers. One entry per CDR3 protein, called by TCRdb with MiXCR from the RACE reads. The data contain around 150,000 distinct CDR3 sequences, roughly 15% of them singletons. Time point of the sample: patch test 1, 2 weeks after DPC sensitization. The sample's treatment: therapeutic diphenylcyclopropenone sensitization with weekly scalp DPC. Each donor was an alopecia patient between 18 and 70 years of age who qualified for DPC.

The sequence came from a woman between 25 and 40 years old with alopecia areata. Some clones in this sample may be carry-over from other donors' samples. This chain links TRBV10-3 with TRBJ2-1; D gene ambiguous. Sequencing was performed on whole blood, taken in connection with sensitization to the hapten diphenylcyclopropenone (DPC). CDR3: CAVGGDNEQFF. The CDR3 DNA follows: TGTGCCGTAGGTGGGGACAATGAGCAGTTCTTC.